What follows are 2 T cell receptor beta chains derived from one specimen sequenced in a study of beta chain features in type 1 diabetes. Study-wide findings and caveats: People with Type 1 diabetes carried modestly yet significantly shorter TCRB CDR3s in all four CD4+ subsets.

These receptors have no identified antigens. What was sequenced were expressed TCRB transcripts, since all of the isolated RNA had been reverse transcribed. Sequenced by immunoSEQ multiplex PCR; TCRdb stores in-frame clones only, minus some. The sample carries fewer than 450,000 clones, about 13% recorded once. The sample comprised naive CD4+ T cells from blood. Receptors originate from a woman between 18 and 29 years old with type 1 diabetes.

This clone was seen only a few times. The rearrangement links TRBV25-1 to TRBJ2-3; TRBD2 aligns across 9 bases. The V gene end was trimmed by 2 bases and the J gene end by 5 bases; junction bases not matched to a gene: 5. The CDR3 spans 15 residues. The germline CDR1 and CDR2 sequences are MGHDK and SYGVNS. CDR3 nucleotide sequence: TGTGCCAGCAGTGAAGGAGCGGGAGGTCAAGATACGCAGTATTTT. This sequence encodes CASSEGAGGQDTQYF. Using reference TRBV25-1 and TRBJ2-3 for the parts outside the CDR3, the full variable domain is EADIYQTPRYLVIGTGKKITLECSQTMGHDKMYWYQQDPGMELHLIHYSYGVNSTEKGDLSSESTVSRIRTEHFPLTLESARPSHTSQYLCASSEGAGGQDTQYFGPGTRLTVL.

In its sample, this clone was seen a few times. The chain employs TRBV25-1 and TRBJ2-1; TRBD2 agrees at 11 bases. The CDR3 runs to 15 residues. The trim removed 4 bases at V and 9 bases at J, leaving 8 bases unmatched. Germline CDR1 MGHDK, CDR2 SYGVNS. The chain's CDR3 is CASSVVTSGNVEQFF. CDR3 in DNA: TGTGCCAGCAGTGTAGTGACTAGCGGGAATGTTGAGCAGTTCTTC.